The T cell receptor beta chain described here comes from a study of radiation and T cells in renal cell carcinoma. The study's findings and limits: Top tumor clonotypes rose in blood 2 weeks post-radiation, then contracted.

Germline CDR1 and CDR2: MNHEY and SMNVEV (reference sequence). CDR3 length equals 15 residues. Losses at the gene ends were 7 bases for V and 0 bases for J; bases not matched to a gene: 7. Time point in this sample: blood 4 weeks post-SBRT, at nephrectomy. Noted treatment: 15 Gy SBRT to primary tumor, nephrectomy 4 weeks later. After SBRT, blood was collected at 2 and 4 weeks, plus baseline. This clone was seen a single time. Its antigen is still unknown. Profiled with immunoSEQ multiplex PCR; TCRdb holds only in-frame clones, not every one. Of around 94,000 clones listed, over 80% are singletons. Sequenced here: blood, sampled from a patient whose treatment included radiotherapy and nephrectomy. The receptor was derived from a man in his forties or fifties with renal cell carcinoma. V and J are TRBV27 and TRBJ2-7; 9 bases align to TRBD1. The CDR3 is CASNRGQESSYEQYF. In DNA, the CDR3 is TGTGCCAGCAACAGGGGGCAAGAAAGCTCCTACGAGCAGTACTTC.